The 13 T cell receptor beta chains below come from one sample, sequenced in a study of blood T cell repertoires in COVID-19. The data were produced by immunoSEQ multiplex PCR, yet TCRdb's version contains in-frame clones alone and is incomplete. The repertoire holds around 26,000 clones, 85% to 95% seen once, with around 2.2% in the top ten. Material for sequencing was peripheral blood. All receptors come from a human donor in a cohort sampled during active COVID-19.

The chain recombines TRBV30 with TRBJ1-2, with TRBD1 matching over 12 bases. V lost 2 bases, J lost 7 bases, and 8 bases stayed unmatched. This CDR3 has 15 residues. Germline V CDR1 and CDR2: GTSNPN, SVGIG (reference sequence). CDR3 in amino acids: CAWSSTGTGGGGYTF. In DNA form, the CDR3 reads TGTGCCTGGAGTTCAACCGGGACAGGGGGCGGTGGCTACACCTTC. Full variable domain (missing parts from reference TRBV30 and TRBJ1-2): SQTIHQWPATLVQPVGSPLSLECTVEGTSNPNLYWYRQAAGRGLQLLFYSVGIGQISSEVPQNLSASRPQDRQFILSSKKLLLSDSGFYLCAWSSTGTGGGGYTFGSGTRLTVV.

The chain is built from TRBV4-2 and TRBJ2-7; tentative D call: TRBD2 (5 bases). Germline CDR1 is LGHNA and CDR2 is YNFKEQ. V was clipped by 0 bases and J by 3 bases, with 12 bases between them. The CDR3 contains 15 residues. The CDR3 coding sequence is TGTGCCAGCAGCCAAGAGGTGCGCGGGCTCTACGAGCAGTACTTC. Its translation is CASSQEVRGLYEQYF.

CDR3 sequence reads: CASSPDRTQPQHF. DNA for the CDR3: TGTGCCAGCTCTCCCGACAGGACACAGCCCCAGCATTTT. The chain couples TRBV18 to TRBJ1-5; tentative D call: TRBD1 (6 bases). V gave up 6 bases and J gave up 7 bases, with 13 bases separating them. Germline values: CDR1 KGHSH, CDR2 LQKENI. There are 13 residues in the CDR3.

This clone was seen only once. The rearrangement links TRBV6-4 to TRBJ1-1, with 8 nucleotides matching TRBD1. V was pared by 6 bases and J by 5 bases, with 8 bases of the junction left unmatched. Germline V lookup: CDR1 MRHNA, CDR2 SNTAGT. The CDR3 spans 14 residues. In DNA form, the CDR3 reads TGTGCCAGCAGACCAGAAGGGACAGGAACTGAAGCTTTCTTT. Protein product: CASRPEGTGTEAFF.

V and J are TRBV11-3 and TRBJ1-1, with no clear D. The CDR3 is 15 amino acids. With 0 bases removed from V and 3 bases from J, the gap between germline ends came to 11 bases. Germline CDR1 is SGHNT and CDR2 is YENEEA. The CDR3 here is CASSLDPRGYTEAFF. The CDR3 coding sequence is TGTGCCAGCAGCTTAGACCCCCGAGGATACACTGAAGCTTTCTTT.

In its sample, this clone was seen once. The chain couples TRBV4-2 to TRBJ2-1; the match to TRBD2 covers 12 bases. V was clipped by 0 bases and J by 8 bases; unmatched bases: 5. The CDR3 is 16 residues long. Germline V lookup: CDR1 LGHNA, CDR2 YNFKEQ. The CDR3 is CASSQELAGGSHEQFF. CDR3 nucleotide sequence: TGTGCCAGCAGCCAAGAACTAGCGGGAGGAAGTCATGAGCAGTTCTTC.

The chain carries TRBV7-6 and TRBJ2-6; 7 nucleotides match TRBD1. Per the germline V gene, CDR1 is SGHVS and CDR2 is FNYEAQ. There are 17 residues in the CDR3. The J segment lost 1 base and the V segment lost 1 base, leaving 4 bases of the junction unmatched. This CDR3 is CASSLEGDSSGANVLTF. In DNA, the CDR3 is TGTGCCAGCAGCTTAGAGGGGGACAGTTCTGGGGCCAACGTCCTGACTTTC.

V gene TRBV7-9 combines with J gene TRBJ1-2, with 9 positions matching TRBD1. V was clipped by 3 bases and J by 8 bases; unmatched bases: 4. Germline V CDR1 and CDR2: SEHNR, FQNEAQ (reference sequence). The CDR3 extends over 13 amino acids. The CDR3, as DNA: TGTGCCAGCAGCTTGGGACAGGGCATGGGCTACACCTTC. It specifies CASSLGQGMGYTF.

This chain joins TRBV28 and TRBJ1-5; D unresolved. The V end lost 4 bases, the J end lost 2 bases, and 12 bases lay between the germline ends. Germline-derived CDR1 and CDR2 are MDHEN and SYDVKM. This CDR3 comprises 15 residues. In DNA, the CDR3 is TGTGCCAGCAGTTCTACCTACGAGGGCAATCAGCCCCAGCATTTT. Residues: CASSSTYEGNQPQHF.

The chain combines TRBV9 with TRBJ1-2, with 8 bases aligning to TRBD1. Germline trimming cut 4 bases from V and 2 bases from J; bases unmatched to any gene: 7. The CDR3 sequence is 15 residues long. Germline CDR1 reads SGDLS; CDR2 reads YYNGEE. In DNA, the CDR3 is TGTGCCAGCAGCCTTCGGACAGGGAAGAACTATGGCTACACCTTC. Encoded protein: CASSLRTGKNYGYTF.

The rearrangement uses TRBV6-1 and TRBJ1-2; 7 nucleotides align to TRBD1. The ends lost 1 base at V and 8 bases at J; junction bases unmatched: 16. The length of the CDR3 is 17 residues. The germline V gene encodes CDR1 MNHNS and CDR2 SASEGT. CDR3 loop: CASSEETGPTYWGGYTF. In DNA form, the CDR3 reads TGTGCCAGCAGTGAAGAGACAGGGCCCACCTACTGGGGGGGCTACACCTTC.

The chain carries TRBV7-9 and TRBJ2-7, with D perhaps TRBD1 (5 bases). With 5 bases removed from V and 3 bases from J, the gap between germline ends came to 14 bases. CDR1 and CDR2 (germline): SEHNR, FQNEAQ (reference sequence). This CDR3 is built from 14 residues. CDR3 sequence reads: CASSHDIQVYEQYF. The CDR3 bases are TGTGCCAGCAGCCATGATATACAGGTCTACGAGCAGTACTTC.

CDR3 sequence (DNA): TGTGCCAGCAGCTTCGACAGGGGAGGCAGTTCACCCCTCCACTTT. It is translated as CASSFDRGGSSPLHF. This chain joins TRBV7-2 and TRBJ1-6; 8 bases line up with TRBD1. CDR3 length equals 15 residues. Unmatched junction bases numbered 7, after V lost 3 bases and J lost 9 bases. Germline CDR1 reads SGHTA; CDR2 reads FQGNSA.